This T cell receptor beta chain appears in the sequencing data of a study of blood T cells in healthy people across ages. A J-beta primer mix and a sample-barcoded 5' primer were used in a second PCR of roughly 6 to 12 cycles. Each cDNA molecule carried a tag from a template-switch adaptor that contained 12 random nucleotides. TCRdb re-called the 5' RACE reads with MiXCR, one entry per CDR3 protein. The sample includes over 950,000 distinct CDR3 sequences, roughly two fifths of them seen just once. Germline loops: CDR1 LGHDT, CDR2 YNNKEL (reference sequence). The CDR3 spans 15 residues. Trimming removed 0 bases from V and 8 bases from J, with 16 bases in between. The sample, 9 to 10 milliliters of peripheral blood, was drawn from each donor. Isolation yielded PBMCs, at least 7 million per sample, in every case.

Sequences were obtained from blood. This TCR was sampled from a man aged 18 to 29 in good health. The chain is built from TRBV3-1 and TRBJ1-2; the D gene is possibly TRBD1 (5 bases). CDR3 protein: CASSQDMGGGRGYTF. The CDR3 DNA reads as TGTGCCAGCAGCCAAGATATGGGGGGTGGGCGCGGCTACACCTTC.